This TCR beta chain was sequenced during a study of graft-versus-host responses after intestinal transplantation. With 4 bases removed from V and 7 bases from J, the gap between germline ends came to 16 bases. The CDR3 runs 14 residues. Germline V gene sequence: CDR1 SQVTM, CDR2 ANQGSEA. The authors plated around 200,000 CFSE-labeled responder cells with around 200,000 irradiated, violet-dye-labeled stimulator cells. Whole-study results and caveats: Clonal ratios of graft-versus-host to host-versus-graft in allografts were high for patients exhibiting graft-donor T cell macrochimerism.

The data were produced by immunoSEQ multiplex PCR, yet TCRdb's version contains in-frame clones alone and is incomplete. The sample lists about 15,000 clones, about 34% occurring once. This receptor was obtained from a human patient who received an intestinal transplant. Sequencing was performed on alloreactive CD8+ T cells from a mixed lymphocyte reaction culture, taken before intestinal transplant. Documented subset: CFSE-low proliferating T cells sorted from roughly 6-day pre-transplant mixed lymphocyte reaction (GvH or HvG direction). This chain uses TRBV29-1 with TRBJ2-2, with TRBD2 as a possible D gene (6 bases). Here the CDR3 DNA reads TGCAGCGTTGTATCCGGGGGTATCGGCGGGGAGCTGTTTTTT. It specifies CSVVSGGIGGELFF.